This entry is about one TCR beta chain. Its antigen is undetermined. This sample is drawn from a study of T cell responses to AZD1222 COVID-19 vaccine. As for the study in general: Researchers grouped second doses given at about 4 or about 12 weeks into one pool. General study findings and limits: Females outnumbered males among donors, who were mostly white British; clonal diversity was possibly underestimated.

J lost 0 bases, V lost 4 bases, and 4 bases had no gene match. Per germline, CDR1 SGDLS and CDR2 YYNGEE. The CDR3 runs to 15 residues. Data came from immunoSEQ multiplex PCR; TCRdb stores just in-frame clones and leaves some out. The sample lists some 130,000 clones; around 93% were seen once. The TCR was taken from an adult in good health. The rearrangement uses TRBV9 and TRBJ1-3; 7 nucleotides line up with TRBD1. Material: peripheral blood, obtained on day 0 of AZD1222 vaccination. Here the CDR3 DNA reads TGTGCCAGCAGCCCTCGGGACAGCTCTGGAAACACCATATATTTT. Its protein is CASSPRDSSGNTIYF.